One and the same sample provided the 31 T cell receptor beta chains below, sequenced in a study of T-cell reconstitution after alpha-beta-depleted transplantation in children. Construction of the TCRbeta library involved unique molecular identifiers. One entry per CDR3 protein, called by TCRdb with MiXCR from the PCR reads. The sample shows 450,000 to 700,000 distinct CDR3 sequences, 27% of them seen only once. The sample was PBMCs, taken before TCRalphabeta/CD19-depleted stem cell transplant. The source of these receptors is a boy less than two years old with Wiskott-Aldrich syndrome, due to receive a stem cell transplant.

This chain connects TRBV5-1 to TRBJ2-5; 9 bases align to TRBD2. Per the germline V gene, CDR1 is SGHRS and CDR2 is YFSETQ. This CDR3 comprises 15 residues. Germline trimming cut 2 bases from V and 2 bases from J; bases unmatched to any gene: 4. CDR3 region: CASSLGLATQETQYF. The CDR3 bases are TGCGCCAGCAGCTTAGGACTAGCGACTCAAGAGACCCAGTACTTC.

The rearrangement uses TRBV7-2 and TRBJ2-1; the match to TRBD2 covers 9 bases. V was clipped by 2 bases and J by 2 bases; unmatched bases: 4. This CDR3 region has 16 residues. CDR1 and CDR2 from the germline V gene are SGHTA and FQGNSA. The CDR3 spells CASSLWASGTYNEQFF. The DNA for the CDR3 is TGTGCCAGCAGCTTATGGGCTAGCGGGACCTACAATGAGCAGTTCTTC.

This clonotype has only a few counts. This chain uses TRBV20-1 with TRBJ1-3; no clear D gene. The CDR3 is 13 residues long. The V gene lost 0 bases and the J gene lost 4 bases, with 7 bases spanning the gap. Germline V gene sequence: CDR1 DFQATT, CDR2 SNEGSKA (reference sequence). The chain's CDR3 is CSAREGYGNTIYF. CDR3 sequence (DNA): TGCAGTGCTAGAGAGGGCTACGGAAACACCATATATTTT.

The V gene is TRBV4-1, the J gene TRBJ2-1; TRBD2 matches 8 bases. The J segment lost 3 bases and the V segment lost 2 bases, leaving 6 bases of the junction unmatched. The CDR3 extends over 16 amino acids. CDR1 and CDR2 from the germline V gene are MGHRA and YSYEKL. The CDR3 DNA is TGCGCCAGCAGCCAACAGTCAGCGGGAGTCTACAATGAGCAGTTCTTC. Translated: CASSQQSAGVYNEQFF.

This clonotype was observed a few times. V usage is TRBV28 and J usage is TRBJ1-5; D is unclear. Germline lookup yields CDR1 MDHEN and CDR2 SYDVKM. V lost 6 bases, J lost 6 bases, and 12 bases lay in between. This CDR3 contains 13 residues. The CDR3 spells CASSDLPGQPQHF. In nucleotides, the CDR3 is TGTGCCAGCAGCGATCTTCCGGGTCAGCCCCAGCATTTT. Full variable domain (rest looked up from reference TRBV28 and TRBJ1-5): DVKVTQSSRYLVKRTGEKVFLECVQDMDHENMFWYRQDPGLGLRLIYFSYDVKMKEKGDIPEGYSVSREKKERFSLILESASTNQTSMYLCASSDLPGQPQHFGDGTRLSIL.

This clonotype was seen only a few times. The rearrangement uses TRBV5-1 and TRBJ2-1, with 9 bases identical to TRBD2. The CDR3 loop spans 16 amino acids. The ends lost 2 bases at V and 1 base at J; junction bases unmatched: 4. Germline V gives CDR1 SGHRS, CDR2 YFSETQ. CDR3 protein: CASSFEAGGSYNEQFF. CDR3 DNA: TGCGCCAGCAGCTTTGAGGCGGGGGGGTCCTACAATGAGCAGTTCTTC.

The chain recombines TRBV11-2 with TRBJ2-2; D might be TRBD2 (5 bases). Deletions cut 5 bases from V and 7 bases from J, with 11 bases between. This CDR3 region has 13 residues. CDR1 SGHAT and CDR2 FQNNGV come from the germline V gene. The chain's CDR3 is CASSARVLGELFF. In nucleotides, the CDR3 is TGTGCCAGCAGCGCGAGGGTGCTCGGGGAGCTGTTTTTT.

This clonotype was detected only a few times. The V and J genes are TRBV5-1 and TRBJ2-1; perhaps TRBD2 as D (6 bases). Germline V gene data show CDR1 as SGHRS and CDR2 as YFSETQ. This CDR3 is built from 15 residues. The germline V and J ends were trimmed by 4 bases and 5 bases, with 16 bases remaining between them. CDR3 region: CASSRRASVHNEQFF. The CDR3 DNA follows: TGCGCCAGCAGCCGCAGGGCTAGCGTGCACAATGAGCAGTTCTTC.

The chain is built from TRBV4-1 and TRBJ2-5; D is undetermined. CDR3 length: 13 amino acids. Per the germline V gene, CDR1 is MGHRA and CDR2 is YSYEKL. Trimming removed 5 bases from V and 5 bases from J, with 12 bases in between. The DNA for the CDR3 is TGCGCCAGCAGCAAAGCCGGCTGGGAGACCCAGTACTTC. Translation: CASSKAGWETQYF.

The chain has TRBV5-1 and TRBJ2-1; a possible D gene is TRBD2 (6 bases). Germline loops: CDR1 SGHRS, CDR2 YFSETQ. The V gene lost 4 bases and the J gene lost 2 bases, with 16 bases spanning the gap. There are 16 residues in the CDR3. The CDR3 here is CASSLTGTGAYNEQFF. The CDR3 nucleotides are TGCGCCAGCAGCCTCACCGGGACTGGAGCCTACAATGAGCAGTTCTTC.

This clonotype has just a few counts. The chain combines TRBV5-1 with TRBJ2-7; 7 bases fit TRBD1. The germline V gene encodes CDR1 SGHRS and CDR2 YFSETQ. V dropped 7 bases and J dropped 4; count of bases not matched to a gene: 8. There are 13 residues in the CDR3. This CDR3 reads CASSEGALYEQYF. The CDR3 DNA is TGCGCCAGCTCCGAGGGGGCGTTGTACGAGCAGTACTTC.

This clonotype showed up just a few times. The gene calls are TRBV5-1 and TRBJ2-1; no definite D call. Looked up from germline, CDR1 is SGHRS and CDR2 is YFSETQ. V lost 4 bases, J lost 0 bases, and 17 bases lay in between. The CDR3 consists of 17 residues. CDR3 bases: TGCGCCAGCAGCCTATCACCAGGCAGGAGCTCCTACAATGAGCAGTTCTTC. It codes for CASSLSPGRSSYNEQFF.

For this clonotype: At one boundary the junction diverges from the germline segment, which might be a read error. The chain links TRBV10-3 to TRBJ2-5; D is perhaps TRBD2 (5 bases). CDR3 length equals 13 residues. The germline V gene encodes CDR1 ENHRY and CDR2 SYGVKD. CDR3 region: CAISGGAEETQYF. The CDR3 DNA reads TGTGCCATAAGTGGAGGAGCTGAAGAGACCCAGTACTTC.

This clonotype turned up a few times. The chain has TRBV5-1 and TRBJ2-3; 8 bases are shared with TRBD2. J gave up 4 bases and V 7 bases, and 8 bases lay outside the gene matches. Germline V CDR1 and CDR2: SGHRS, YFSETQ. This CDR3 contains 14 residues. CDR3 sequence reads: CASGSSGSPDTQYF. DNA for the CDR3: TGCGCCAGCGGATCTAGCGGGTCTCCAGATACGCAGTATTTT.

The chain links TRBV7-9 to TRBJ2-3, with 7 nucleotides matching TRBD2. Trimming took 2 bases from V and 2 from J; bases not matched to a gene: 4. Germline values: CDR1 SEHNR, CDR2 FQNEAQ (reference sequence). The CDR3 runs to 15 residues. This CDR3 is CASSLSGGYTDTQYF. For the CDR3, the DNA is TGTGCCAGCAGCTTATCCGGGGGGTACACAGATACGCAGTATTTT. Drawing the rest from reference TRBV7-9 and TRBJ2-3, the complete variable domain is DTGVSQNPRHKITKRGQNVTFRCDPISEHNRLYWYRQTLGQGPEFLTYFQNEAQLEKSRLLSDRFSAERPKGSFSTLEIQRTEQGDSAMYLCASSLSGGYTDTQYFGPGTRLTVL.

This chain joins TRBV7-3 and TRBJ1-1; 7 nucleotides agree with TRBD1. The CDR3 covers 15 residues. After removal of 0 bases from V and 4 bases from J, the junction contained 5 bases not matched to a gene. Germline CDR1 and CDR2: SGHTA and FQGTGA. As DNA, the CDR3 is TGTGCCAGCAGCTTAACAGGGGGCGCGGGCACTGAAGCTTTCTTT. Its protein is CASSLTGGAGTEAFF.

J is TRBJ2-5 and V is TRBV15; TRBD1 agrees at 7 bases. The CDR3 sequence is 15 residues long. CDR1 LNHNV and CDR2 YYDKDF come from the germline V gene (reference sequence). Trimming took 2 bases from V and 2 from J; bases not matched to a gene: 5. The CDR3 sequence is CATSRSRGQQETQYF. As DNA, the CDR3 is TGTGCCACCAGCAGATCCCGGGGACAGCAAGAGACCCAGTACTTC.

The chain recombines TRBV19 with TRBJ1-5; the D is unclear. V was pared by 2 bases and J by 1 base, with 9 bases between. Germline V gene lookup returns CDR1 LNHDA and CDR2 SQIVND (reference sequence). CDR3 size: 15 residues. CDR3 nucleotides: TGTGCCAGTAGTATAACGTTTACGAGCAATCAGCCCCAGCATTTT. Amino acid sequence: CASSITFTSNQPQHF.

This clonotype was recorded a few times. The rearrangement joins TRBV9 to TRBJ2-1; D ambiguous. V lost 0 bases and J 3 bases, leaving 10 bases between the germline ends. This CDR3 region has 15 residues. Germline CDR1 and CDR2: SGDLS and YYNGEE. The CDR3 is CASSVVPGVYNEQFF. In DNA form, the CDR3 reads TGTGCCAGCAGCGTAGTGCCTGGGGTCTACAATGAGCAGTTCTTC.

This clonotype has more than one count but fewer than ten. The V call is TRBV5-1, the J call TRBJ2-5; possibly TRBD1 for D (6 bases). CDR1 is SGHRS and CDR2 is YFSETQ in the germline V gene. This CDR3 has 14 residues. Trimming removed 1 base at V and 0 bases at J, with 7 bases between. For the CDR3, the DNA is TGCGCCAGCAGCTTGTACAGGGACCAAGAGACCCAGTACTTC. Translated: CASSLYRDQETQYF.

The genes are TRBV28 and TRBJ1-3; no reliable D call. CDR3 size: 14 residues. The ends were cut back, 5 bases at V and 4 bases at J, with 12 bases in the middle. CDR1 is MDHEN, CDR2 SYDVKM, per germline. The CDR3 sequence is CASSIRGGGNTIYF. The CDR3 DNA is TGTGCCAGCAGTATTCGTGGTGGAGGAAACACCATATATTTT. The whole variable domain, filled in from reference TRBV28 and TRBJ1-3, reads DVKVTQSSRYLVKRTGEKVFLECVQDMDHENMFWYRQDPGLGLRLIYFSYDVKMKEKGDIPEGYSVSREKKERFSLILESASTNQTSMYLCASSIRGGGNTIYFGEGSWLTVV.

The chain employs TRBV15 and TRBJ2-7; TRBD2 aligns across 12 bases. Germline loops: CDR1 LNHNV, CDR2 YYDKDF (reference sequence). The CDR3 runs to 16 residues. J lost 4 bases, V lost 0 bases, and 4 bases had no gene match. CDR3 residues: CATSRERTSGIYEQYF. CDR3 nucleotides: TGTGCCACCAGCAGAGAGCGGACTAGCGGGATATACGAGCAGTACTTC.

This CDR3 reads CASSFSTQYTEAFF. CDR3 sequence (DNA): TGCGCCAGCAGCTTTTCAACTCAGTACACTGAAGCTTTCTTT. The chain has TRBV5-1 and TRBJ1-1, with no clear D. The CDR3 contains 14 residues. Germline V gives CDR1 SGHRS, CDR2 YFSETQ. The ends were cut back, 2 bases at V and 3 bases at J, with 11 bases in the middle.

This clonotype was counted between two and nine times. The chain joins TRBV28 to TRBJ2-3, with TRBD2 identical over 9 bases. Per germline, CDR1 MDHEN and CDR2 SYDVKM. The CDR3 has 16 residues. The J segment lost 6 bases and the V segment lost 6 bases, leaving 13 bases of the junction unmatched. Here the CDR3 DNA reads TGTGCCAGCAGCGAGAGTAGCGGGAGTGGGGTGGATACGCAGTATTTT. It encodes CASSESSGSGVDTQYF.

The CDR3: CSAIPSQLEQYF. CDR3 coding DNA: TGCAGTGCTATCCCCTCCCAGCTCGAGCAGTACTTC. V is TRBV20-1 and J is TRBJ2-7; D remains unclear. The V end was cut by 4 bases, the J end by 6 bases, with 13 bases between. The CDR3 covers 12 residues. From germline, CDR1 is DFQATT and CDR2 SNEGSKA (reference sequence).

V is TRBV6-2 or TRBV6-3 and J is TRBJ2-3; D perhaps matches TRBD2 (6 bases). The CDR3 is 15 amino acids. Per germline, CDR1 MNHEY and CDR2 SVGEGT. V lost 5 bases and J 6 bases, leaving 18 bases between the germline ends. This chain's CDR3 is CASSRGTPRPDTQYF. CDR3 bases: TGTGCCAGCAGTCGCGGGACTCCAAGACCGGATACGCAGTATTTT.

The table lists this clonotype with a few counts. The chain carries TRBV12-3 or TRBV12-4 and TRBJ2-3; tentative D call: TRBD1 (6 bases). V lost 6 bases, J lost 0 bases, and 13 bases lay in between. The CDR3 extends over 15 amino acids. The CDR3 spells CASRNQGKSTDTQYF. CDR3 DNA: TGTGCCAGCAGGAATCAGGGGAAAAGCACAGATACGCAGTATTTT.

This clonotype was seen more than once but under ten times. The V call is TRBV20-1, the J call TRBJ2-5; maybe TRBD2 (6 bases). V lost 1 base and J 7 bases, leaving 10 bases between the germline ends. This CDR3 is 12 amino acids long. Germline CDR1 and CDR2: DFQATT and SNEGSKA (reference sequence). The CDR3 nucleotides read TGCAGTGCTAGAGCGGTCGGGGGGACCCAGTACTTC. This encodes CSARAVGGTQYF.

This clonotype was detected only a few times. The chain is built from TRBV9 and TRBJ2-1, with 8 bases fitting TRBD2. Per germline, CDR1 SGDLS and CDR2 YYNGEE. The CDR3 runs to 16 residues. The junction had 8 bases not matched to a gene; V was cut back by 1 base and J by 5 bases. The CDR3: CASSVLGRAPDNEQFF. CDR3 coding DNA: TGTGCCAGCAGCGTACTCGGGAGGGCTCCGGACAATGAGCAGTTCTTC.

This clonotype has more than one count but fewer than ten. The chain couples TRBV9 to TRBJ2-3, with 7 nucleotides matching TRBD2. CDR1 SGDLS and CDR2 YYNGEE come from the germline V gene. This CDR3 is 16 amino acids long. The V and J ends lost 0 bases and 4 bases, in that order; junction bases with no gene match: 8. CDR3 amino acids: CASSVVGLGIADTQYF. The CDR3 region has the DNA TGTGCCAGCAGCGTAGTCGGACTAGGAATCGCAGATACGCAGTATTTT. The complete variable domain, with remaining parts taken from reference TRBV9 and TRBJ2-3, reads DSGVTQTPKHLITATGQRVTLRCSPRSGDLSVYWYQQSLDQGLQFLIQYYNGEERAKGNILERFSAQQFPDLHSELNLSSLELGDSALYFCASSVVGLGIADTQYFGPGTRLTVL.

The J gene is TRBJ2-1, the V gene TRBV15; D remains ambiguous. The CDR3 loop spans 17 amino acids. Germline CDR1 LNHNV, CDR2 YYDKDF (reference sequence). The V end lost 1 base, the J end lost 0 bases, and 13 bases lay between the germline ends. This chain's CDR3 is CATSRGEQASSYNEQFF. The DNA for the CDR3 is TGTGCCACCAGCAGAGGCGAGCAGGCCAGCTCCTACAATGAGCAGTTCTTC. The whole variable domain, remainder taken from reference TRBV15 and TRBJ2-1, is DAMVIQNPRYQVTQFGKPVTLSCSQTLNHNVMYWYQQKSSQAPKLLFHYYDKDFNNEADTPDNFQSRRPNTSFCFLDIRSPGLGDTAMYLCATSRGEQASSYNEQFFGPGTRLTVL.